This record concerns one TCR beta chain sequence. Its specificity is unknown. Deletions cut 2 bases from V and 10 bases from J, with 15 bases between. Germline CDR1 is WNHNN and CDR2 is SYGVQD (reference sequence). This CDR3 comprises 15 residues. This entry is derived from a study of cytomegalovirus exposure and HLA in healthy donors. Overall study findings and caveats: In vitro, three CMV-associated chains proved specific for CMV antigens. Owing to their indistinguishability, certain V segments, notably TRBV6-2 and TRBV6-3, were excluded. CMV serostatus was the only immune exposure information that was available.

A multiplex PCR was run with 60 Vbeta primers and 13 Jbeta primers. Method: immunoSEQ multiplex PCR; TCRdb's copy keeps in-frame clones and lacks some. This table holds 35,000 to 45,000 clones. The J gene is TRBJ1-6, the V gene TRBV10-1; D possibly corresponds to TRBD1 (5 bases). Sequencing was done on a sample of PBMCs. The receptor comes from a male donor in good health and CMV-seronegative. CDR3: CASSEARQGGSPLHF. The DNA of the CDR3 is TGCGCCAGCAGTGAGGCCCGGCAGGGTGGATCACCCCTCCACTTT.